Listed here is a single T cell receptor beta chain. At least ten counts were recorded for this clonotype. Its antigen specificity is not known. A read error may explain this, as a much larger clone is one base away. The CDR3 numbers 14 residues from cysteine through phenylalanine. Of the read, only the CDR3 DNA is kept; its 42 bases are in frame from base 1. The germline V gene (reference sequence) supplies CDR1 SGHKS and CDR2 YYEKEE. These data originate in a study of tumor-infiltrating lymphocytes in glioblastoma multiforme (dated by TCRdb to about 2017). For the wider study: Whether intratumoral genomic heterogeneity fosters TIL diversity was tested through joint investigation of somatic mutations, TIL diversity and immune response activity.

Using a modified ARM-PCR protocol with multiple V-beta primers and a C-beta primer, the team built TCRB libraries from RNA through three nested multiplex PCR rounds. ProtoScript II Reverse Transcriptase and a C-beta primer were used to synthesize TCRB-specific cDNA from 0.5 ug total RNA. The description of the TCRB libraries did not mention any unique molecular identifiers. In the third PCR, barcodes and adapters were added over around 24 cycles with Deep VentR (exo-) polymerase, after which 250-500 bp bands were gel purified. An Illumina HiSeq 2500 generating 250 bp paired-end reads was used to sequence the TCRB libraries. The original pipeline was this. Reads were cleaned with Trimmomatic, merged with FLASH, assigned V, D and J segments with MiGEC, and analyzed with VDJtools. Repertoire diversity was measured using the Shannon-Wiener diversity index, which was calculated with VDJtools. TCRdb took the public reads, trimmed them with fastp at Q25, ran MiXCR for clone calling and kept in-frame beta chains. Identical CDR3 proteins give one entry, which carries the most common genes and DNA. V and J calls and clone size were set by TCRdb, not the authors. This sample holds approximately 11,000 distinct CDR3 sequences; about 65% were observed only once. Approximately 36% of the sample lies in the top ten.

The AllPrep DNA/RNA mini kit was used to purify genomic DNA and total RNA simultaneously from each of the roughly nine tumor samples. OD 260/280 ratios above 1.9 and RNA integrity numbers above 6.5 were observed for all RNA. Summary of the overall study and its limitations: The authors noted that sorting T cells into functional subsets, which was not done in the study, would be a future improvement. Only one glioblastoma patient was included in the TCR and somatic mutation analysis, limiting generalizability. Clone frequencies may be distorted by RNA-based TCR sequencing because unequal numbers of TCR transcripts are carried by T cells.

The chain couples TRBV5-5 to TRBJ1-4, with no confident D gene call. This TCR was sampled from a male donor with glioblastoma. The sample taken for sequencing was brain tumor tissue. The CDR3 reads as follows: CAGSLTATNEKLFF. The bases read TGTGCCGGCAGCTTAACCGCAACTAATGAAAAACTGTTTTTT.